Below, 32 T cell receptor beta chains from the same sample are listed, as sequenced in a study of immune evolution from preneoplasia to lung adenocarcinoma. Assay used: immunoSEQ multiplex PCR; TCRdb lists only in-frame clones, some missing. The data contain approximately 5,000 clones, 80% to 90% of them singletons. Sequenced input: FFPE atypical adenomatous hyperplasia tissue from the lung. The subset is: atypical adenomatous hyperplasia (AAH), lung preneoplasia. The receptors shown here come from a person between 65 and 79 years old with lung adenocarcinoma.

V and J are TRBV19 and TRBJ2-6; a weak D match, TRBD1 (6 bases). V shed 4 bases and J shed 3 bases, with 10 bases lying between them. CDR1 and CDR2 from the germline V gene are LNHDA and SQIVND (reference sequence). The CDR3 extends over 15 amino acids. DNA for the CDR3: TGTGCCAGTAGTACTCCAGGGGATGGGGCCAACGTCCTGACTTTC. It is translated as CASSTPGDGANVLTF.

The chain has TRBV13 and TRBJ1-1, with TRBD1 as a possible D gene (6 bases). The germline CDR1 and CDR2 sequences are PRHDT and FYEKMQ (reference sequence). The CDR3 loop spans 14 amino acids. Trimming took 5 bases from V and 1 from J, leaving 11 bases between them. CDR3 sequence: CASSLSQGNTEAFF. The CDR3 DNA sequence: TGTGCCAGCAGCCTCTCACAGGGGAACACTGAAGCTTTCTTT.

The CDR3 loop reads CASSLRDGDEKLFF. For the CDR3, the DNA is TGTGCCAGCAGCTTACGGGACGGTGATGAAAAACTGTTTTTT. This chain joins TRBV11-3 and TRBJ1-4, with D possibly matching TRBD1 (5 bases). V gave up 2 bases and J gave up 6 bases, with 10 bases separating them. Germline loops: CDR1 SGHNT, CDR2 YENEEA. This CDR3 comprises 14 residues. Full variable domain (remainder filled in from reference TRBV11-3 and TRBJ1-4): EAGVVQSPRYKIIEKKQPVAFWCNPISGHNTLYWYLQNLGQGPELLIRYENEEAVDDSQLPKDRFSAERLKGVDSTLKIQPAELGDSAVYLCASSLRDGDEKLFFGSGTQLSVL.

The gene calls are TRBV6-5 and TRBJ1-2; 10 bases align to TRBD1. Trimming removed 0 bases from V and 8 bases from J; junction bases left unmatched: 9. The CDR3 is 16 residues long. CDR1 and CDR2 (germline): MNHEY, SVGAGI. The CDR3 DNA reads as TGTGCCAGCAGTTACTCGGGGGACAGGGGAGGTCGGGGCTACACCTTC. This encodes CASSYSGDRGGRGYTF.

The chain is built from TRBV30 and TRBJ1-4, with D unresolved. From germline, CDR1 is GTSNPN and CDR2 SVGIG (reference sequence). The CDR3 extends over 12 amino acids. Trimming removed 0 bases from V and 13 bases from J, with 12 bases in between. The CDR3: CAWSVLGGALFF. In DNA, the CDR3 is TGTGCCTGGAGTGTACTGGGCGGAGCACTGTTTTTT.

The chain has TRBV5-1 and TRBJ1-1, with 8 bases aligning to TRBD1. V trimming: 4 bases; J trimming: 3 bases; junction bases outside the gene matches: 5. The CDR3 sequence is 14 residues long. Germline CDR1 SGHRS, CDR2 YFSETQ. As DNA, the CDR3 is TGCGCCAGCAGCAATACAGGGGGGGACACTGAAGCTTTCTTT. This encodes CASSNTGGDTEAFF. The full variable domain, rest sourced from reference TRBV5-1 and TRBJ1-1, is KAGVTQTPRYLIKTRGQQVTLSCSPISGHRSVSWYQQTPGQGLQFLFEYFSETQRNKGNFPGRFSGRQFSNSRSEMNVSTLELGDSALYLCASSNTGGDTEAFFGQGTRLTVV.

This sequence joins TRBV4-1 and TRBJ1-2, with 10 positions matching TRBD1. This CDR3 spans 16 amino acids. V lost 0 bases, J lost 3 bases, and 4 bases stayed unmatched. Germline V gene data show CDR1 as MGHRA and CDR2 as YSYEKL. CDR3 residues: CASSQDSGQGDYGYTF. The CDR3 DNA reads as TGCGCCAGCAGCCAAGATTCCGGACAGGGGGACTATGGCTACACCTTC.

This chain uses TRBV11-2 with TRBJ1-4; D might be TRBD1 (5 bases). The length of the CDR3 is 15 residues. The V end lost 5 bases, the J end lost 8 bases, and 18 bases lay between the germline ends. Germline V gene lookup returns CDR1 SGHAT and CDR2 FQNNGV. The CDR3 protein is CASSPEVGLGEKLFF. The CDR3 coding sequence is TGTGCCAGCAGCCCCGAAGTGGGGCTTGGGGAAAAACTGTTTTTT. Using reference TRBV11-2 and TRBJ1-4 for the parts outside the CDR3, the full variable domain is EAGVAQSPRYKIIEKRQSVAFWCNPISGHATLYWYQQILGQGPKLLIQFQNNGVVDDSQLPKDRFSAERLKGVDSTLKIQPAKLEDSAVYLCASSPEVGLGEKLFFGSGTQLSVL.

This chain joins TRBV30 and TRBJ1-5; D is ambiguous. V was shortened by 2 bases and J by 0 bases, with 5 bases between the two germline ends. The CDR3 is made up of 13 amino acids. Germline CDR1 is GTSNPN and CDR2 is SVGIG (reference sequence). CDR3 DNA sequence: TGTGCCTGGAGTTCCCGTAGCAATCAGCCCCAGCATTTT. Encoded protein: CAWSSRSNQPQHF.

V usage is TRBV15 and J usage is TRBJ2-7; TRBD2 matches 13 bases. The V segment lost 4 bases and the J segment 7 bases; nucleotides outside the gene matches: 4. The CDR3 covers 14 residues. Germline CDR1 reads LNHNV; CDR2 reads YYDKDF (reference sequence). This chain's CDR3 is CATSTLAGGQEQYF. DNA for the CDR3: TGTGCCACCAGCACACTAGCGGGAGGGCAGGAGCAGTACTTC.

J is TRBJ2-3 and V is TRBV5-1, with 8 bases lining up with TRBD1. The V gene's germline CDR1 is SGHRS and CDR2 YFSETQ. The CDR3 consists of 16 residues. V lost 4 bases, J lost 3 bases, and 10 bases stayed unmatched. CDR3 loop: CASSPRQGWGTDTQYF. The CDR3 nucleotides read TGCGCCAGCAGCCCAAGACAGGGGTGGGGGACAGATACGCAGTATTTT.

The rearrangement joins TRBV5-4 to TRBJ2-1; the match to TRBD1 covers 7 bases. V trimming: 4 bases; J trimming: 5 bases; junction bases outside the gene matches: 9. Germline CDR1 is SGHNT and CDR2 is YYREEE (reference sequence). The length of the CDR3 is 15 residues. The CDR3 DNA follows: TGTGCCAGCAGCCCCGCCAAGAGGGGGCACAATGAGCAGTTCTTC. Protein sequence: CASSPAKRGHNEQFF.

The chain couples TRBV12-1 to TRBJ1-2. TRBV12-1 is a documented pseudogene. The length of the CDR3 is 11 residues. The CDR3 sequence is CASILDYGYTF. CDR3 nucleotides: TGTGCCAGCATCTTAGACTATGGCTACACCTTC.

This clone was recorded only once. The chain uses TRBV9 and TRBJ1-2; D not resolved. Trimming pared 3 bases from V and 0 bases from J, leaving 6 bases between. In germline, CDR1 is SGDLS, CDR2 YYNGEE. The CDR3 has 13 amino acids. The CDR3 nucleotides read TGTGCCAGCAGCGAGACACCTAACTATGGCTACACCTTC. Translation: CASSETPNYGYTF.

The chain links TRBV7-3 to TRBJ2-3, with D possibly being TRBD1 or TRBD2 (6 bases each). Trimming took off 1 base at V and 2 bases at J, with 13 bases between the two ends. The germline CDR1 and CDR2 sequences are SGHTA and FQGTGA. The CDR3 has 16 amino acids. Here the CDR3 reads CASSLIGGTLTDTQYF. The CDR3 nucleotides are TGTGCCAGCAGCTTAATAGGGGGGACTCTCACAGATACGCAGTATTTT.

The chain has TRBV5-3 and TRBJ2-1, with TRBD2 identical over 8 bases. TRBV5-3 is an open reading frame, and its role is uncertain. CDR3 length: 20 residues. V was pared by 2 bases and J by 0 bases, with 16 bases of the junction left unmatched. CDR3 coding DNA: TGTGCCAGAAGCTTTCCTGGGGGTTTAGCGGGACCCTTCTCCTACAATGAGCAGTTCTTC. It translates to CARSFPGGLAGPFSYNEQFF.

V gene TRBV18 combines with J gene TRBJ1-4; tentative D call: TRBD1 (5 bases). This CDR3 spans 15 amino acids. The ends were cut back, 2 bases at V and 5 bases at J, with 12 bases in the middle. The V gene's germline CDR1 is KGHSH and CDR2 LQKENI. The CDR3 DNA is TGTGCCAGCTCACCAATAGCCCAGGGCAATGAAAAACTGTTTTTT. Translation gives CASSPIAQGNEKLFF.

The chain is built from TRBV27 and TRBJ1-5; D remains ambiguous. Trimming removed 4 bases at V and 4 bases at J, with 8 bases between. Germline lookup yields CDR1 MNHEY and CDR2 SMNVEV (reference sequence). This CDR3 has 13 amino acids. The CDR3 loop reads CASSSRPNQPQHF. The CDR3 region has the DNA TGTGCCAGCAGTTCACGGCCGAATCAGCCCCAGCATTTT.

This clone was counted a few times. This sequence joins TRBV5-1 and TRBJ2-7; 7 nucleotides line up with TRBD2. Looked up from germline, CDR1 is SGHRS and CDR2 is YFSETQ. Trimming took 1 base from V and 0 from J; bases not matched to a gene: 13. This CDR3 region has 18 residues. The CDR3 coding sequence is TGCGCCAGCAGCTTGTATGCCCCCCTAGCGGCAAGCTCCTACGAGCAGTACTTC. Encoded protein: CASSLYAPLAASSYEQYF.

J is TRBJ2-7 and V is TRBV7-3, with D uncertain. CDR1 is SGHTA and CDR2 is FQGTGA in the germline V gene. The V and J ends lost 1 base and 9 bases respectively, with 13 bases between them. The CDR3 is 13 residues long. The CDR3, as DNA: TGTGCCAGCAGCTTAAACCTGGGTGGCCTGCAGTACTTC. This gives the protein CASSLNLGGLQYF.

This chain connects TRBV5-1 to TRBJ1-2, with TRBD1 matching 9 bases. The germline V gene has CDR1 SGHRS and CDR2 YFSETQ. CDR3 length: 16 amino acids. The J segment lost 0 bases and the V segment lost 0 bases, leaving 3 bases of the junction unmatched. In nucleotides, the CDR3 is TGCGCCAGCAGCTTGGGGGACAGGGCATCTAACTATGGCTACACCTTC. Its protein is CASSLGDRASNYGYTF.

This sequence joins TRBV19 and TRBJ2-7; the D gene could be TRBD1 or TRBD2 (5 bases each). The germline gives CDR1 LNHDA, CDR2 SQIVND (reference sequence). The CDR3 consists of 15 residues. Deletions cut 4 bases from V and 6 bases from J, with 19 bases between. CDR3: CASSRGVGRGVEQYF. CDR3 in DNA: TGTGCCAGTAGTAGAGGGGTGGGACGAGGAGTCGAGCAGTACTTC.

The J gene is TRBJ1-5, the V gene TRBV7-2; TRBD1 agrees at 7 bases. The CDR3 contains 15 residues. V shed 3 bases, J shed 0 bases, and the junction held 2 bases outside the gene matches. CDR1 and CDR2 from the germline V gene are SGHTA and FQGNSA. In nucleotides, the CDR3 is TGTGCCAGCAGCTTGACAGGGAATAGCAATCAGCCCCAGCATTTT. Its protein product is CASSLTGNSNQPQHF. Full variable domain (outside the CDR3, taken from reference TRBV7-2 and TRBJ1-5): GAGVSQSPSNKVTEKGKDVELRCDPISGHTALYWYRQSLGQGLEFLIYFQGNSAPDKSGLPSDRFSAERTGGSVSTLTIQRTQQEDSAVYLCASSLTGNSNQPQHFGDGTRLSIL.

The V and J genes are TRBV7-8 and TRBJ1-2, with TRBD1 identical over 10 bases. Trimming at V came to 5 bases and at J to 7 bases, leaving 7 bases not matched to a gene. CDR3 length equals 14 residues. The germline CDR1 and CDR2 sequences are SGHVS and FQNEAQ. CDR3 nucleotide sequence: TGTGCCAGCAGCCCTAGGACAGGGGGGGGTGGCTACACCTTC. Amino acids: CASSPRTGGGGYTF.

The chain carries TRBV29-1 and TRBJ1-4, with 8 bases matching TRBD1. The CDR3 is 13 residues long. V lost 6 bases to trimming and J lost 3 bases; unmatched junction nucleotides: 3. Germline loops: CDR1 SQVTM, CDR2 ANQGSEA. The CDR3 here is CSVPDRANEKLFF. As DNA, the CDR3 is TGCAGCGTCCCGGACAGGGCTAATGAAAAACTGTTTTTT.

In this sample, this clone turned up a few times. The chain has TRBV2 and TRBJ2-2; 7 bases map to TRBD1. The CDR3 length is 14 residues. With 6 bases clipped from V and 1 base from J, the junction kept 2 bases outside the gene matches. Germline V gene data show CDR1 as SNHLY and CDR2 as FYNNEI. CDR3 region: CASRRQGNTGELFF. The CDR3 bases are TGTGCCAGCAGGAGACAGGGGAACACCGGGGAGCTGTTTTTT.

Remarks on this clone: A junction end diverges from the germline sequence, so it may reflect a read error. The J gene is TRBJ2-3, the V gene TRBV7-7, with D unresolved. Germline lookup yields CDR1 SSHAT and CDR2 FNYEAQ (reference sequence). This CDR3 is 15 amino acids long. As DNA, the CDR3 is TGTGCTAGCAGCTTAGGGTCGTCCCCTACAGATACGCAGTATTTT. Translation: CASSLGSSPTDTQYF.

CDR3 DNA: TGTGCCAGCTCTCCCAGACAGTCTCCCTACGAGCAGTACTTC. Translated: CASSPRQSPYEQYF. This chain joins TRBV18 and TRBJ2-7; TRBD1 might be the D (5 bases). Germline CDR1 KGHSH, CDR2 LQKENI. This CDR3 region has 14 residues. V was pared by 6 bases and J by 2 bases, with 14 bases between.

The chain recombines TRBV16 with TRBJ1-1; tentative D call: TRBD1 (6 bases). CDR1 is KGHSY, CDR2 FQNENV, per germline. V was cut by 0 bases and J by 6 bases, with 11 bases left in between. This CDR3 is built from 14 residues. CDR3 amino acids: CASSQSSGGSEAFF. The CDR3 coding sequence is TGTGCCAGCAGCCAATCGTCCGGGGGCTCTGAAGCTTTCTTT. The full variable domain, rest sourced from reference TRBV16 and TRBJ1-1, is GEEVAQTPKHLVRGEGQKAKLYCAPIKGHSYVFWYQQVLKNEFKFLISFQNENVFDETGMPKERFSAKCLPNSPCSLEIQATKLEDSAVYFCASSQSSGGSEAFFGQGTRLTVV.

The CDR3 coding sequence is TGCGCCAGCAGCAGCACAGGGGCAGATACGCAGTATTTT. It codes for CASSSTGADTQYF. The rearrangement uses TRBV5-1 and TRBJ2-3; 7 nucleotides agree with TRBD1. The CDR3 contains 13 residues. V lost 4 bases, J lost 4 bases, and 3 bases stayed unmatched. Germline loops: CDR1 SGHRS, CDR2 YFSETQ.

This clone was counted only a few times. The chain is built from TRBV19 and TRBJ2-7; D may be TRBD2 (7 bases). Germline loops: CDR1 LNHDA, CDR2 SQIVND (reference sequence). The CDR3 sequence is 12 residues long. V shed 8 bases and J shed 4 bases, with 12 bases lying between them. The CDR3 protein is CASGRGEYEQYF. CDR3 nucleotide sequence: TGTGCCAGTGGGAGGGGGGAATACGAGCAGTACTTC.

The rearrangement uses TRBV5-1 and TRBJ2-1; 7 bases agree with TRBD2. This CDR3 spans 16 amino acids. Germline V gives CDR1 SGHRS, CDR2 YFSETQ. Trimming cost V 0 bases and J 3 bases; bases outside gene matches: 6. The CDR3 sequence: CASSLASTSVYNEQFF. The CDR3 DNA sequence: TGCGCCAGCAGCTTGGCCTCCACTAGCGTCTACAATGAGCAGTTCTTC.